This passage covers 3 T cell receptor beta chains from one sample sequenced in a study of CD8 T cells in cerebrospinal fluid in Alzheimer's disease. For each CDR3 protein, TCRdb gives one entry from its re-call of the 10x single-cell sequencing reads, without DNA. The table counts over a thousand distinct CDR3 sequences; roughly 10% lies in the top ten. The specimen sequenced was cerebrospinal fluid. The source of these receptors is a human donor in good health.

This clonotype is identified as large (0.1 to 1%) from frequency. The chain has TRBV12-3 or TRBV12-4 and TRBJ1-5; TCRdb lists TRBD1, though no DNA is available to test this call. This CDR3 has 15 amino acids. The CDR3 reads CASRPTGGANQPQHF.

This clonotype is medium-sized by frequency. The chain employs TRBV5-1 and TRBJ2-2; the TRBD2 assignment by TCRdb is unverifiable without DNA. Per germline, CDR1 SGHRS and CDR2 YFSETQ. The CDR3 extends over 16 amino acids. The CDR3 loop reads CASSLGTSGDTGELFF.

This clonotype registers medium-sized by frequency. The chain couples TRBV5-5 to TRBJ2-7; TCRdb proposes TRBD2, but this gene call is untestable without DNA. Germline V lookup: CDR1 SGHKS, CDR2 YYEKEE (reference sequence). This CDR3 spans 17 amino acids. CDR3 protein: CASSSPGVLAGRYEQYF.